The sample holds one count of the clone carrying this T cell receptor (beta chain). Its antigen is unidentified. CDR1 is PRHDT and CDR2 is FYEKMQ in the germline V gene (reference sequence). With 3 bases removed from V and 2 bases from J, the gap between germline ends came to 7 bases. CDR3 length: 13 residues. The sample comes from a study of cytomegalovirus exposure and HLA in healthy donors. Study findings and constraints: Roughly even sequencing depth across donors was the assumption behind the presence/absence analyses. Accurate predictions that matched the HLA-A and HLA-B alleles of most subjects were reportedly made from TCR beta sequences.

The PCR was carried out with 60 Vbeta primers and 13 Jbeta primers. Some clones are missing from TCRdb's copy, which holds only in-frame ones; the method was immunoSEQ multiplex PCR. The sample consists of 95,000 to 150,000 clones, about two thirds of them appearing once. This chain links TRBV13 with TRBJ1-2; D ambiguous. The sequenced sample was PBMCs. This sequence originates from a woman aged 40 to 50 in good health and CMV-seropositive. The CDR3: CASSFGINYGYTF. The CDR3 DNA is TGTGCCAGCAGCTTCGGGATAAACTATGGCTACACCTTC.